Included here is one T cell receptor beta chain sequence, with context. TCRdb redid the calling of the 5' RACE reads with MiXCR, one entry per CDR3 protein. The data hold 600,000 to 750,000 distinct CDR3 sequences, with roughly 12% observed a single time. This sample was included in a study of T cells after yellow fever vaccination. Germline V gene data show CDR1 as DFQATT and CDR2 as SNEGSKA (reference sequence). Trimming removed 6 bases from V and 4 bases from J, with 15 bases in between. CDR3 length: 13 residues. This sequence joins TRBV20-1 and TRBJ1-2; D is perhaps TRBD1 (5 bases). Sequencing was performed on PBMCs, taken on the day of the yellow fever booster vaccination. This sequence originates from a young man who received the YFV17D yellow fever vaccine. The CDR3 DNA sequence: TGCAGTGCCCCTGGGGGTTTGGTCTATGGCTACACCTTC. Protein: CSAPGGLVYGYTF.